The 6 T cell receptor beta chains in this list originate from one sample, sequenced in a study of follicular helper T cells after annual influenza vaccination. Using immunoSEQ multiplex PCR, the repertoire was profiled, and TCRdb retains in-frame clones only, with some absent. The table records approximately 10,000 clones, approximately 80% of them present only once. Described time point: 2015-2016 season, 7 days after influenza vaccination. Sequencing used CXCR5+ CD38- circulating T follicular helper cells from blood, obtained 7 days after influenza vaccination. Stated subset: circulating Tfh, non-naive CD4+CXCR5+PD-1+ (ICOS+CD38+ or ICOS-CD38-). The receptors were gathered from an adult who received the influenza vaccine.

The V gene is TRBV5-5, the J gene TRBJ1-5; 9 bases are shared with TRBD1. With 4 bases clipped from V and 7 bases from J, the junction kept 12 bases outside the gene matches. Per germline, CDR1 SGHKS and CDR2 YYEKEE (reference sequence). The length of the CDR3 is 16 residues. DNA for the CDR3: TGTGCCAGCAGCCCAACCTTGACAGGGGGTTGGCAGCCCCAGCATTTT. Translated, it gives CASSPTLTGGWQPQHF.

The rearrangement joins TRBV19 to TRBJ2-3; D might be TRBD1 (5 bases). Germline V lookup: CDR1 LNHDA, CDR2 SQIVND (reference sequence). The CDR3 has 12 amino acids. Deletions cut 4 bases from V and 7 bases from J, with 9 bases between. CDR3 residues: CASSTQGNTQYF. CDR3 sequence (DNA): TGTGCCAGTAGTACCCAGGGTAATACGCAGTATTTT.

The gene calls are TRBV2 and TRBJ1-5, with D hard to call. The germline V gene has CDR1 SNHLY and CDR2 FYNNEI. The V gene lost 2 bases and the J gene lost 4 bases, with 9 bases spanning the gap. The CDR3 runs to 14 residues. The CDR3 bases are TGTGCCAGCAGTGAAAGTGTGGGGAATCAGCCCCAGCATTTT. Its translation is CASSESVGNQPQHF.

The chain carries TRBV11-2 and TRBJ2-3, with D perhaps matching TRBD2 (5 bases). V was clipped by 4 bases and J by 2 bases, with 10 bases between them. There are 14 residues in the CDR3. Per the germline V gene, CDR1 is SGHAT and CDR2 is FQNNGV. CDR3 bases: TGTGCCAGCAGCTCCTCGGGGAACACAGATACGCAGTATTTT. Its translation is CASSSSGNTDTQYF.

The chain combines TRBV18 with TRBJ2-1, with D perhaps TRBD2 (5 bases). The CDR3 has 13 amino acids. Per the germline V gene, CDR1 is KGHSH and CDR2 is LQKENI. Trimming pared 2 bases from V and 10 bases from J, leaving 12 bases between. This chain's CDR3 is CASSPDYFREQFF. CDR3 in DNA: TGTGCCAGCTCACCAGACTATTTTAGGGAGCAGTTCTTC.

The CDR3 DNA reads TGTGCCAGCTCCCTGGACAGTTCTAACTATGGCTACACCTTC. Its protein is CASSLDSSNYGYTF. This chain joins TRBV18 and TRBJ1-2; tentatively, D is TRBD1 (6 bases). The CDR3 covers 14 residues. Germline V lookup: CDR1 KGHSH, CDR2 LQKENI. Trimming shortened V by 6 bases and J by 0 bases, and 11 bases separated the two germline ends.